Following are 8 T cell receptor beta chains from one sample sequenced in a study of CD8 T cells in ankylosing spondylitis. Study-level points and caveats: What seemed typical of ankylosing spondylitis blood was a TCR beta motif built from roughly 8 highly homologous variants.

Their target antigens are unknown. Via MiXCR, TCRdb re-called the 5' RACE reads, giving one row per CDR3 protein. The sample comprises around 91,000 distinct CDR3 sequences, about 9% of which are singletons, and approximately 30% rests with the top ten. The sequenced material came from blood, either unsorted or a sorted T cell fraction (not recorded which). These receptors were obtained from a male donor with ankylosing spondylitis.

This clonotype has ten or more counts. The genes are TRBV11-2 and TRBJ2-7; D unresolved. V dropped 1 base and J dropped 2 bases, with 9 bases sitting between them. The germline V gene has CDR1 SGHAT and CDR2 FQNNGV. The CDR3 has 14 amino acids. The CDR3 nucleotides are TGTGCCAGCAGCTTAGGCGTCGGTCCCTACGAGCAGTACGTC. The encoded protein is CASSLGVGPYEQYV.

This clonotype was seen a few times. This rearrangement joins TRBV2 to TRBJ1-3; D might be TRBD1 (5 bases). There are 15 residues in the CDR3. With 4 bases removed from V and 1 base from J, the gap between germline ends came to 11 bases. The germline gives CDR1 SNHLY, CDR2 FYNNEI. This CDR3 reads CASSVTASSGNTIYF. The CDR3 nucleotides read TGTGCCAGCAGTGTGACAGCCTCATCTGGAAACACCATATATTTT.

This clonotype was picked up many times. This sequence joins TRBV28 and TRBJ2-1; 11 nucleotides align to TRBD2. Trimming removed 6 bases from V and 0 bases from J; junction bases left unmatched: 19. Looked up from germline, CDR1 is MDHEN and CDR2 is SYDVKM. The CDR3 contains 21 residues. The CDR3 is CASSKPQGLAGPLSSYNEQFF. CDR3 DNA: TGTGCCAGCAGCAAACCGCAAGGACTAGCGGGCCCATTAAGCTCCTACAATGAGCAGTTCTTC.

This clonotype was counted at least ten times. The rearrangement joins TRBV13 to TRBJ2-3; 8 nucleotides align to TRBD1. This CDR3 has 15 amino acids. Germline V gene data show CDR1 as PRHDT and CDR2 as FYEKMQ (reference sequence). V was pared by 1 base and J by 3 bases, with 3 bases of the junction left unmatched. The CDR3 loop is CASSLARGQTDTQYF. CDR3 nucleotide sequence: TGTGCCAGCAGCTTAGCCAGGGGGCAAACAGATACGCAGTATTTT.

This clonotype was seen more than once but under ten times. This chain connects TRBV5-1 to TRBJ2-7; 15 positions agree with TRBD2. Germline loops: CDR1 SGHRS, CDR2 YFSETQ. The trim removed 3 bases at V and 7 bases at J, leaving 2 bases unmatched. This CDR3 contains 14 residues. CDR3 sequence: CASSSGLAGGEQYF. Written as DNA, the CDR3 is TGCGCCAGCAGCTCGGGACTAGCGGGAGGTGAGCAGTACTTC. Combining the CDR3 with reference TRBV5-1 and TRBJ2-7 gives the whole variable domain KAGVTQTPRYLIKTRGQQVTLSCSPISGHRSVSWYQQTPGQGLQFLFEYFSETQRNKGNFPGRFSGRQFSNSRSEMNVSTLELGDSALYLCASSSGLAGGEQYFGPGTRLTVT.

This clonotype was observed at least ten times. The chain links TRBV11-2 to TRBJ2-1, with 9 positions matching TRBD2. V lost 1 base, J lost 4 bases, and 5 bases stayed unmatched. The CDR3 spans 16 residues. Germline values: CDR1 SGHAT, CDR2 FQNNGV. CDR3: CASSLVASGTYNEQFF. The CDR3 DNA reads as TGTGCCAGCAGCTTAGTAGCTAGCGGGACTTACAATGAGCAGTTCTTC.

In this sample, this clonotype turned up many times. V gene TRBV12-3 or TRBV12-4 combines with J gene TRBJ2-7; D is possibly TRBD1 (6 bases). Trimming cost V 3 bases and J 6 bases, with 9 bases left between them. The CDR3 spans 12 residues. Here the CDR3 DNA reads TGTGCCAGCAGTTTCCAGGGGCCCGAGCAGTACTTC. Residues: CASSFQGPEQYF.

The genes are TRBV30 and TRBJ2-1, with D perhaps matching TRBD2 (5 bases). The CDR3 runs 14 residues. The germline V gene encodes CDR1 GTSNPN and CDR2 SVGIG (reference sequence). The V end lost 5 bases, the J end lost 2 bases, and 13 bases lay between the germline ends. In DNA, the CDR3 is TGTGCCTGGGCGGGCAACCTGCCCTACAATGAGCAGTTCTTC. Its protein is CAWAGNLPYNEQFF.